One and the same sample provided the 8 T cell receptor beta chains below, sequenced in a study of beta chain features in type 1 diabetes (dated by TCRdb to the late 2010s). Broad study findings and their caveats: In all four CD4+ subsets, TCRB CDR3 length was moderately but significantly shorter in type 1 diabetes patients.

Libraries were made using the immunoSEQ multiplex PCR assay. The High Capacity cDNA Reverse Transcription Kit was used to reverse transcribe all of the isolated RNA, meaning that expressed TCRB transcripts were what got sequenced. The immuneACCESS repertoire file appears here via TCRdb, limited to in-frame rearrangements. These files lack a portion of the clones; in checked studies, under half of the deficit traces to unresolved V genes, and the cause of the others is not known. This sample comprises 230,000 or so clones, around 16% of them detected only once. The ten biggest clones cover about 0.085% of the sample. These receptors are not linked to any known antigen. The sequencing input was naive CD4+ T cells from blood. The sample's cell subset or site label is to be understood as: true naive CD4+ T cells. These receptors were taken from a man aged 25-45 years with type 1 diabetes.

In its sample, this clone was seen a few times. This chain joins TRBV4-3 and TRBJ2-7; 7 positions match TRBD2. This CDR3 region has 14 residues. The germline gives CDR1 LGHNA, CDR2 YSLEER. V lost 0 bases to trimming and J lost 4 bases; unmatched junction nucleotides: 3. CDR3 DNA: TGCGCCAGCAGCCAAGAGGGGGGGAGATACGAGCAGTACTTC. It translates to CASSQEGGRYEQYF.

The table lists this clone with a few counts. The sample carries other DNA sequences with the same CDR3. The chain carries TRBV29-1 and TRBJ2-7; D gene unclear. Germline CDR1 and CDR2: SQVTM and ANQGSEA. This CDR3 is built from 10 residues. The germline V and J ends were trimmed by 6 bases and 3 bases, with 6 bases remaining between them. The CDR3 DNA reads TGCAGCGTCCTCTTCTACGAGCAGTACTTC. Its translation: CSVLFYEQYF.

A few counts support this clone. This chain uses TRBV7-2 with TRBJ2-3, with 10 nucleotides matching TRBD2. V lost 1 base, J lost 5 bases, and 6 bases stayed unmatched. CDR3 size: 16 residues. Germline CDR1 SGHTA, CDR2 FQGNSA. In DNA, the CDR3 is TGTGCCAGCAGCTTAGAACAGCGGGAGGGCATAGATACGCAGTATTTT. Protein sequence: CASSLEQREGIDTQYF.

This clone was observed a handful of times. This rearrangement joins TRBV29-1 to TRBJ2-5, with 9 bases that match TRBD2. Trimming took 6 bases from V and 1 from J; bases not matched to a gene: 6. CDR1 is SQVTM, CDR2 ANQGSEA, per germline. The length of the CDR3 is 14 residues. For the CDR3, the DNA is TGCAGCGTACCACATAGCGGGAGCCAAGAGACCCAGTACTTC. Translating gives CSVPHSGSQETQYF.

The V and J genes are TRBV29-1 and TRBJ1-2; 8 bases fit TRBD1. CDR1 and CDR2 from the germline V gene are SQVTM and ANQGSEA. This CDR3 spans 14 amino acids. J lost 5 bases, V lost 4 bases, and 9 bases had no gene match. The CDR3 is CSVGPRQGRYGYTF. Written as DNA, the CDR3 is TGCAGCGTTGGCCCCCGACAGGGGAGGTATGGCTACACCTTC.

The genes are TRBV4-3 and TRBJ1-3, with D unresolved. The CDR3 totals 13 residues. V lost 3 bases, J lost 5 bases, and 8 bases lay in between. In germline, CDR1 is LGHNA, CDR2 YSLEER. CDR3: CASSQEHRNTIYF. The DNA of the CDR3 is TGCGCCAGCAGCCAGGAACATAGAAACACCATATATTTT.

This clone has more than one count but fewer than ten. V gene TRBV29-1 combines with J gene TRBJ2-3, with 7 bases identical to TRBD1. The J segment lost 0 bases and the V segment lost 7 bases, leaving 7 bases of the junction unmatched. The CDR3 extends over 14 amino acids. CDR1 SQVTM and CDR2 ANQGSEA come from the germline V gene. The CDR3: CSAGQTYSTDTQYF. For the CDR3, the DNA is TGCAGCGCGGGACAGACCTATAGCACAGATACGCAGTATTTT.

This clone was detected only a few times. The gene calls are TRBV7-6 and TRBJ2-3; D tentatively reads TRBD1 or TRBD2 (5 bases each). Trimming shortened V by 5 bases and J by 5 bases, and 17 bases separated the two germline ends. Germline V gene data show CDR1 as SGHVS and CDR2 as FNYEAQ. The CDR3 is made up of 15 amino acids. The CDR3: CASSGERGERDTQYF. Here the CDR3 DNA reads TGTGCCAGCAGCGGAGAGAGGGGCGAAAGAGATACGCAGTATTTT.